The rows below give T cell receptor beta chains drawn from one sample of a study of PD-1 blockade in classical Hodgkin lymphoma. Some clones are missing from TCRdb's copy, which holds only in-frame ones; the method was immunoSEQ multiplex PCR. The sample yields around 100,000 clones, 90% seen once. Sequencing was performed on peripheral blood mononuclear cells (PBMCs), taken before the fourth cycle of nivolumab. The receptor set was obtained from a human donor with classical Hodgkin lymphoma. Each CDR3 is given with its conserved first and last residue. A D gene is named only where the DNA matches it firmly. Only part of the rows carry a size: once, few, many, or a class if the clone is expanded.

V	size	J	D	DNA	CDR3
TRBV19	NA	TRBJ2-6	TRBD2	TGTGCCAGTAGTAGACCAACTAGCGGGGTTAACTCTGGGGCCAACGTCCTGACTTTC	CASSRPTSGVNSGANVLTF
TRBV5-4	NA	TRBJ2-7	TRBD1	TGTGCCAGCAGCTACCGACAGGGGGTACTTACCTACGAGCAGTACTTC	CASSYRQGVLTYEQYF
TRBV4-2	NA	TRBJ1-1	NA	TGTGCCAGCAGCCAAGGTACAGGGATGGGGACTGAAGCTTTCTTT	CASSQGTGMGTEAFF
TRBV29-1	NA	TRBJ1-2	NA	TGCAGCGTTGGGTCGACAAGTAACTATGGCTACACCTTC	CSVGSTSNYGYTF
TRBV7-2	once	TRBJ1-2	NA	TGTGCCAGCAGCCGCCCGGGAGGCTATGGCTACACCTTC	CASSRPGGYGYTF
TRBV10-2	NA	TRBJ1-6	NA	TGCGCCAGCCGGGACGGAAAAAATTCACCCCTCCACTTT	CASRDGKNSPLHF
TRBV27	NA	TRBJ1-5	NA	TGTGCCAGCAGTTTATTTTGGTCAGAAATTAATCAGCCCCAGCATTTT	CASSLFWSEINQPQHF
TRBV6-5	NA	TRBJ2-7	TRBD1	TGTGCCAGCAGTTACTCACGACAGGGGGTCCACGAGCAGTACTTC	CASSYSRQGVHEQYF
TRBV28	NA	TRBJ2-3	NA	TGTGCCAGCAGTTTATCGGGCGGGGGCCTCGGAGATACGCAGTATTTT	CASSLSGGGLGDTQYF
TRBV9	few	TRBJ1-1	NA	TGTGCCAGCAGCGGGAACACTGAAGCTTTCTTT	CASSGNTEAFF